This T cell receptor (delta chain) originates from a study of gamma-delta chains in newborns, infants, children. Background on the study: Polyclonal expansion of innate γδ T cells after birth follows microbial exposure.

Trimming removed 0 bases from V and 0 bases from J; junction bases left unmatched: 5. Germline V gene lookup returns CDR1 GEAIGNYY and CDR2 EKD. CDR3 length equals 20 residues. TCRdb re-called the reads via CATT. The table lists some 6,100 delta-chain clones, 2.6% of them singletons. This clone rates as medium-sized. This sample also contains other DNA sequences that code for the same CDR3. Specimen: blood. The TCR comes from a child who was a newborn, infant or young child, either healthy, febrile or measles-vaccinated (not recorded which). The chain uses TRDV2 and TRDJ3, with 12 bases fitting TRDD3. The CDR3 DNA is TGTGCCTGTGACACCGTACTGGGGGATACCCTCTCCTGGGACACCCGACAGATGTTTTTC. This gives the protein CACDTVLGDTLSWDTRQMFF.